The 22 T cell receptor beta chains listed next were all sequenced from one sample in a study of response to subunit inactivated influenza vaccine. From the RT-PCR reads, TCRdb called clonotypes with MiXCR, one entry per CDR3 protein. The sample shows around 150,000 distinct CDR3 sequences, about a tenth of them seen only once. The sample was non-naive T cells sorted from PBMCs, taken roughly 46 days after vaccination. These receptors came from a man between 50 and 59 years old who received an inactivated influenza vaccine.

This clonotype showed up just a few times. The rearrangement links TRBV20-1 to TRBJ2-3; D ambiguous. This CDR3 contains 12 residues. The germline V and J ends were trimmed by 6 bases and 2 bases, with 9 bases remaining between them. The germline V gene encodes CDR1 DFQATT and CDR2 SNEGSKA (reference sequence). The CDR3 DNA follows: TGCAGTGCCCGGCGCATCACAGATACGCAGTATTTT. This gives the protein CSARRITDTQYF.

This clonotype has only a few counts. The rearrangement joins TRBV20-1 to TRBJ2-7; 8 bases map to TRBD1. The CDR3 is 16 amino acids. The germline CDR1 and CDR2 sequences are DFQATT and SNEGSKA (reference sequence). After removal of 0 bases from V and 3 bases from J, the junction contained 10 bases not matched to a gene. CDR3 residues: CSARDLLQGVGYEQYF. The CDR3 DNA follows: TGCAGTGCTAGAGACCTCCTACAGGGGGTGGGCTACGAGCAGTACTTC.

The chain has TRBV21-1 and TRBJ1-4; TRBD1, the table's D call, lacks a check against the DNA. TRBV21-1 is designated a pseudogene. The CDR3 loop spans 13 amino acids. The CDR3 here is CASSKDRGEKLFF. The CDR3 region has the DNA TGTGCCAGCAGCAAGGACAGGGGTGAAAAACTGTTTTTT.

This clonotype has more than one count but fewer than ten. The chain is built from TRBV4-2 and TRBJ1-2; TRBD1 aligns across 10 bases. J was trimmed by 4 bases and V by 3 bases; bases with no gene match: 5. The CDR3 length is 15 residues. The germline CDR1 and CDR2 sequences are LGHNA and YNFKEQ. CDR3 sequence: CASSQPGQGSYGYTF. In DNA, the CDR3 is TGTGCCAGCAGCCAGCCGGGACAGGGGAGCTATGGCTACACCTTC.

This clonotype was counted only a few times. The chain combines TRBV5-6 with TRBJ2-7; D may be TRBD2 (5 bases). Looked up from germline, CDR1 is SGHDT and CDR2 is YYEEEE. The CDR3 extends over 14 amino acids. V lost 1 base, J lost 4 bases, and 12 bases lay in between. CDR3 residues: CASSLLFRDYEQYF. The CDR3 DNA follows: TGTGCCAGCAGCTTGCTCTTCCGGGATTACGAGCAGTACTTC.

The gene calls are TRBV12-3 or TRBV12-4 and TRBJ2-3; D is unclear. V dropped 1 base and J dropped 7 bases, with 12 bases sitting between them. The CDR3 length is 14 residues. The DNA of the CDR3 is TGTGCCAGCAGTTTAGTTTCGGTTAGGCATACGCAGTATTTT. It is translated as CASSLVSVRHTQYF.

This clonotype was recorded at least ten times. This CDR3 reads CASSHSGVRPQHF. In DNA, the CDR3 is TGCGCCAGCAGCCATTCAGGTGTTAGGCCCCAGCATTTT. The chain uses TRBV4-1 and TRBJ1-5; D is unresolved. The CDR3 loop spans 13 amino acids. Germline V gives CDR1 MGHRA, CDR2 YSYEKL. Trimming cost V 3 bases and J 9 bases, with 12 bases left between them.

This clonotype occurred a few times. The chain carries TRBV19 and TRBJ1-1; a possible D gene is TRBD1 (6 bases). With 6 bases removed from V and 4 bases from J, the gap between germline ends came to 21 bases. Germline V gene lookup returns CDR1 LNHDA and CDR2 SQIVND (reference sequence). This CDR3 comprises 16 residues. The CDR3 region is CASSPGRGGVGTEAFF. The CDR3 DNA follows: TGTGCCAGTAGCCCCGGCAGGGGCGGGGTCGGCACTGAAGCTTTCTTT.

This clonotype was seen ten or more times. J is TRBJ2-3 and V is TRBV20-1; no definite D call. This CDR3 has 15 residues. V was trimmed by 3 bases and J by 4 bases, leaving 17 bases between them. CDR1 DFQATT and CDR2 SNEGSKA come from the germline V gene (reference sequence). CDR3 bases: TGCAGTGCTAGGGGCCAGATTTACCAGCCAGATACGCAGTATTTT. Translating it yields CSARGQIYQPDTQYF.

This clonotype was found many times. This chain connects TRBV20-1 to TRBJ2-1; D remains ambiguous. The CDR3 covers 13 residues. The V end lost 7 bases, the J end lost 7 bases, and 17 bases lay between the germline ends. CDR1 and CDR2 (germline): DFQATT, SNEGSKA (reference sequence). DNA of the CDR3: TGCAGTGGTGGAGATTGGGGAACTAATGAGCAGTTCTTC. Translated, it gives CSGGDWGTNEQFF.

About this clonotype: One junction end does not reproduce the germline sequence, and a read error may be involved. This chain connects TRBV4-3 to TRBJ1-4; D not certain. Germline CDR1 reads LGHNA; CDR2 reads YSLEER. The CDR3 contains 15 residues. The CDR3 region is CASSQARRNYDKLFF. CDR3 DNA sequence: TGCGCCAGCAGCCAAGCTCGCAGGAATTATGACAAACTGTTTTTT.

This clonotype appeared many times. The chain uses TRBV27 and TRBJ2-2; the D gene is possibly TRBD1 (5 bases). This CDR3 has 14 amino acids. Germline V lookup: CDR1 MNHEY, CDR2 SMNVEV (reference sequence). With 3 bases removed from V and 4 bases from J, the gap between germline ends came to 9 bases. The CDR3 coding sequence is TGTGCCAGCAGTTTGTCTAGGGGCACCGGGGAGCTGTTTTTT. Amino acid sequence: CASSLSRGTGELFF.

The chain employs TRBV28 and TRBJ1-5, with 7 bases aligning to TRBD1. The CDR3 is 15 residues long. The V gene end was trimmed by 6 bases and the J gene end by 6 bases; junction bases not matched to a gene: 11. Germline-derived CDR1 and CDR2 are MDHEN and SYDVKM. The CDR3 loop reads CASSVRQGLFQPQHF. CDR3 sequence (DNA): TGTGCCAGCAGCGTTAGACAGGGATTGTTTCAGCCCCAGCATTTT.

The rearrangement uses TRBV30 and TRBJ2-1, with 12 bases fitting TRBD2. CDR1 and CDR2 from the germline V gene are GTSNPN and SVGIG (reference sequence). V was clipped by 5 bases and J by 5 bases; unmatched bases: 4. There are 14 residues in the CDR3. Here the CDR3 DNA reads TGTGCCTGGGGTCGACTAGCGGGAGACAATGAGCAGTTCTTC. Amino acid sequence: CAWGRLAGDNEQFF.

This clonotype was seen only a few times. V is TRBV24-1 and J is TRBJ1-5; D uncertain. From germline, CDR1 is KGHDR and CDR2 SFDVKD. Trimming stripped 6 bases from V and 4 bases from J, with 6 bases between. The CDR3 extends over 12 amino acids. This CDR3 reads CATSHANQPQHF. DNA for the CDR3: TGTGCCACCAGTCACGCTAATCAGCCCCAGCATTTT.

This clonotype turned up a few times. The rearrangement joins TRBV11-3 to TRBJ2-1; possible D gene TRBD2, 6 bases. The germline V gene has CDR1 SGHNT and CDR2 YENEEA. This CDR3 spans 15 amino acids. The ends were cut back, 5 bases at V and 3 bases at J, with 14 bases in the middle. The CDR3 spells CASSAGPLVYNEQFF. The CDR3 nucleotides are TGTGCCAGCAGCGCGGGACCACTAGTCTACAATGAGCAGTTCTTC.

The chain recombines TRBV4-2 with TRBJ2-7; TRBD2 agrees at 12 bases. The germline V gene has CDR1 LGHNA and CDR2 YNFKEQ. Losses at the gene ends were 0 bases for V and 12 bases for J; bases not matched to a gene: 9. This CDR3 spans 15 amino acids. Here the CDR3 DNA reads TGTGCCAGCAGCCAAGATGGGGCTAGCGGGGGGGTTCGGTACTTC. Translating it yields CASSQDGASGGVRYF.

The rearrangement joins TRBV3-1 to TRBJ1-2; 7 bases match TRBD1. This CDR3 spans 14 amino acids. Per germline, CDR1 LGHDT and CDR2 YNNKEL (reference sequence). Losses at the gene ends were 6 bases for V and 9 bases for J; bases not matched to a gene: 13. This CDR3 is CASSQDPDRASYTF. The CDR3 DNA follows: TGTGCCAGCAGTCAGGATCCCGACAGGGCCAGCTACACCTTC.

This clonotype was counted many times. The V call is TRBV20-1, the J call TRBJ2-2; 7 positions match TRBD1. With V trimmed by 5 bases and J by 5 bases, 11 bases remained unmatched. CDR3 length: 15 residues. Per germline, CDR1 DFQATT and CDR2 SNEGSKA (reference sequence). The CDR3: CSAYKPGQITGELFF. CDR3 in DNA: TGCAGTGCTTACAAACCGGGACAGATTACCGGGGAGCTGTTTTTT.

This clonotype was picked up a small number of times. Given a much more abundant clone one base away, this may be a read error. J is TRBJ2-3 and V is TRBV3-1; D possibly corresponds to TRBD2 (5 bases). The CDR3 is made up of 17 amino acids. Per germline, CDR1 LGHDT and CDR2 YNNKEL (reference sequence). Here the CDR3 reads CATSHLAWLGSTDTQYF. CDR3 nucleotide sequence: TGTGCCACCAGCCATCTAGCATGGTTGGGAAGCACAGATACGCAGTATTTT.

V gene TRBV6-4 combines with J gene TRBJ2-3, with D hard to call. CDR3 length: 14 amino acids. V was pared by 0 bases and J by 4 bases, with 8 bases between. CDR1 is MRHNA, CDR2 SNTAGT, per germline. This CDR3 is CASSDSLHSDTQYF. The CDR3 bases are TGTGCCAGCAGTGACTCCCTACACTCAGATACGCAGTATTTT.

There are a few counts of this clonotype. The chain has TRBV5-1 and TRBJ2-5; 9 bases agree with TRBD2. CDR1 and CDR2 (germline): SGHRS, YFSETQ. Trimming cost V 5 bases and J 7 bases; bases outside gene matches: 9. This CDR3 region has 14 residues. CDR3 DNA sequence: TGCGCCAGCAGGCCTGGACTAGCGACCCCGACCCAGTACTTC. This translates into CASRPGLATPTQYF.